The 24 T cell receptor beta chains below come from one sample, sequenced in a study of OX40 agonist ivuxolimab in advanced cancers. Sequenced by immunoSEQ multiplex PCR; TCRdb stores in-frame clones only, minus some. Here the sample spans 75,000 to 100,000 clones, roughly 90% being singletons. Sequencing used CD4+ or CD8+ T cells sorted from blood, obtained in a trial of the OX40 agonist ivuxolimab. These TCRs come from an adult with an advanced solid tumor such as melanoma, head and neck, liver or kidney cancer.

This chain links TRBV5-4 with TRBJ2-7, with 7 bases aligning to TRBD1. Germline V CDR1 and CDR2: SGHNT, YYREEE (reference sequence). This CDR3 comprises 13 residues. With V trimmed by 2 bases and J by 5 bases, 4 bases remained unmatched. The CDR3 nucleotides read TGTGCCAGCAGCTTACAGGGGACCCACGAGCAGTACTTC. Translated: CASSLQGTHEQYF.

The chain employs TRBV6-5 and TRBJ2-3; 11 bases align to TRBD2. Germline V gene sequence: CDR1 MNHEY, CDR2 SVGAGI. The CDR3 is 15 amino acids. The trim removed 6 bases at V and 3 bases at J, leaving 5 bases unmatched. CDR3 coding DNA: TGTGCCAGCAGGGTAGCGGGAGGGCGTACAGATACGCAGTATTTT. It specifies CASRVAGGRTDTQYF.

The V and J genes are TRBV9 and TRBJ2-1, with a tentative D call TRBD2 (6 bases). Germline V lookup: CDR1 SGDLS, CDR2 YYNGEE. The CDR3 runs 15 residues. The germline V and J ends were trimmed by 3 bases and 3 bases, with 13 bases remaining between them. The CDR3 loop reads CASSDLTGDYNEQFF. The CDR3 region has the DNA TGTGCCAGCAGCGACCTGACGGGGGACTACAATGAGCAGTTCTTC.

The rearrangement links TRBV6-5 to TRBJ1-2; 9 nucleotides align to TRBD1. CDR1 and CDR2 (germline): MNHEY, SVGAGI. This CDR3 is 16 amino acids long. Losses at the gene ends were 2 bases for V and 8 bases for J; bases not matched to a gene: 12. CDR3 amino acids: CASSYLGDRAYGGYTF. The CDR3 DNA is TGTGCCAGCAGTTACCTGGGGGACAGGGCCTATGGGGGCTACACCTTC.

The count of this clone is one. The CDR3 sequence is CASSFQTGAGGYTF. In DNA form, the CDR3 reads TGCGCCAGCAGCTTCCAGACAGGCGCGGGGGGCTACACCTTC. This chain joins TRBV5-1 and TRBJ1-2, with a weak D call TRBD1 (6 bases). V was shortened by 2 bases and J by 8 bases, with 16 bases between the two germline ends. Germline lookup yields CDR1 SGHRS and CDR2 YFSETQ. The CDR3 is 14 residues long.

The J gene is TRBJ2-7, the V gene TRBV7-3; 7 bases fit TRBD1. The germline V gene has CDR1 SGHTA and CDR2 FQGTGA. CDR3 length: 15 residues. The V and J ends lost 0 bases and 4 bases, in that order; junction bases with no gene match: 6. The CDR3 bases are TGTGCCAGCAGCTTAACTGCGACAGGGCCGTACGAGCAGTACTTC. This sequence encodes CASSLTATGPYEQYF. Drawing the rest from reference TRBV7-3 and TRBJ2-7, the complete variable domain is GAGVSQTPSNKVTEKGKYVELRCDPISGHTALYWYRQSLGQGPEFLIYFQGTGAADDSGLPNDRFFAVRPEGSVSTLKIQRTERGDSAVYLCASSLTATGPYEQYFGPGTRLTVT.

This chain connects TRBV6-1 to TRBJ2-7, with D uncertain. CDR1 is MNHNS, CDR2 SASEGT, per germline. The V and J ends lost 0 bases and 4 bases respectively, with 7 bases between them. CDR3 size: 13 residues. CDR3 sequence reads: CASSEAGSYEQYF. The CDR3, as DNA: TGTGCCAGCAGTGAAGCTGGGTCGTACGAGCAGTACTTC.

This sequence joins TRBV14 and TRBJ2-1; 8 bases map to TRBD1. Germline values: CDR1 SGHDN, CDR2 FVKESK. The V segment lost 6 bases and the J segment 8 bases; nucleotides outside the gene matches: 12. The CDR3 spans 15 residues. CDR3 DNA: TGTGCCAGCAGTTCGGACAGGGCCGGGTGGCATGAGCAGTTCTTC. Translating it yields CASSSDRAGWHEQFF.

The J gene is TRBJ2-5, the V gene TRBV5-6; D gene unclear. V was shortened by 2 bases and J by 5 bases, with 7 bases between the two germline ends. The CDR3 has 12 amino acids. Per the germline V gene, CDR1 is SGHDT and CDR2 is YYEEEE. In DNA, the CDR3 is TGTGCCAGCAGCTTTCTCCAGGAGACCCAGTACTTC. It translates to CASSFLQETQYF.

The V call is TRBV5-1, the J call TRBJ2-5; 10 bases are a match to TRBD2. Germline V CDR1 and CDR2: SGHRS, YFSETQ. The CDR3 length is 15 residues. V trimming: 5 bases; J trimming: 5 bases; junction bases outside the gene matches: 9. Here the CDR3 DNA reads TGCGCCAGCAGGGAGACTAGCGGGCCGGGGGAGACCCAGTACTTC. Its protein product is CASRETSGPGETQYF. Full variable domain (missing parts from reference TRBV5-1 and TRBJ2-5): KAGVTQTPRYLIKTRGQQVTLSCSPISGHRSVSWYQQTPGQGLQFLFEYFSETQRNKGNFPGRFSGRQFSNSRSEMNVSTLELGDSALYLCASRETSGPGETQYFGPGTRLLVL.

The rearrangement uses TRBV27 and TRBJ2-1; no clear D. The CDR3 contains 13 residues. Per germline, CDR1 MNHEY and CDR2 SMNVEV (reference sequence). The V gene lost 4 bases and the J gene lost 6 bases, with 10 bases spanning the gap. The CDR3 DNA follows: TGTGCCAGCAGTTGGAACCCCGGCAATGAGCAGTTCTTC. This gives the protein CASSWNPGNEQFF.

The chain recombines TRBV15 with TRBJ2-7; 8 bases match TRBD1. Germline values: CDR1 LNHNV, CDR2 YYDKDF (reference sequence). The CDR3 consists of 12 residues. J lost 9 bases, V lost 1 base, and 2 bases had no gene match. In DNA, the CDR3 is TGTGCCACCAGCAGAGCTGGGACAGGGCAGTACTTC. Protein sequence: CATSRAGTGQYF.

A remark on this clone: Given the absence of the conserved phenylalanine or tryptophan at the CDR3 end, a read error is likely. Because the CDR3's place on the DNA is in doubt, the DNA is left out and the CDR3 is given as listed by TCRdb. The rearrangement links TRBV11-3 to TRBJ2-7; TRBD1, the table's D call, lacks a check against the DNA. Germline CDR1 SGHNT, CDR2 YENEEA. Termini included, the CDR3 measures 9 amino acids. The CDR3: CASSLAGAA.

Points on this clone: Different DNA sequences within this sample yield the same CDR3. The chain carries TRBV18 and TRBJ2-5; 10 positions match TRBD2. Germline V gives CDR1 KGHSH, CDR2 LQKENI. The CDR3 totals 15 residues. With 2 bases clipped from V and 4 bases from J, the junction kept 4 bases outside the gene matches. This CDR3 is CASSPAAGGRETQYF. The CDR3 DNA sequence: TGTGCCAGCTCACCAGCAGCGGGGGGGCGAGAGACCCAGTACTTC.

The chain uses TRBV9 and TRBJ2-4; 7 bases match TRBD2. Trimming removed 0 bases from V and 2 bases from J; junction bases left unmatched: 8. The CDR3 is 17 residues long. Germline CDR1 is SGDLS and CDR2 is YYNGEE. CDR3 sequence: CASSVDGQGGTKNIQYF. The DNA for the CDR3 is TGTGCCAGCAGCGTAGACGGGCAGGGAGGGACCAAAAACATTCAGTACTTC.

In its sample, this clone was seen once. The identical CDR3 is also encoded by other nucleotide sequences in the sample. The chain couples TRBV28 to TRBJ1-2; the D gene is possibly TRBD1 (5 bases). CDR1 and CDR2 from the germline V gene are MDHEN and SYDVKM. There are 13 residues in the CDR3. Trimming pared 6 bases from V and 3 bases from J, leaving 11 bases between. In nucleotides, the CDR3 is TGTGCCAGCAGCAGCGGGACCGACTATGGCTACACCTTC. Translating it yields CASSSGTDYGYTF.

The chain employs TRBV19 and TRBJ2-4; possible D gene TRBD1, 5 bases. Trimming took 3 bases from V and 7 from J, leaving 10 bases between them. Per germline, CDR1 LNHDA and CDR2 SQIVND (reference sequence). This CDR3 has 13 residues. CDR3 amino acids: CASSMQGVNIQYF. The CDR3 DNA reads TGTGCCAGTAGTATGCAGGGTGTGAACATTCAGTACTTC. Filled out from reference TRBV19 and TRBJ2-4, the complete variable domain reads DGGITQSPKYLFRKEGQNVTLSCEQNLNHDAMYWYRQDPGQGLRLIYYSQIVNDFQKGDIAEGYSVSREKKESFPLTVTSAQKNPTAFYLCASSMQGVNIQYFGAGTRLSVL.

The rearrangement joins TRBV29-1 to TRBJ2-7; 7 nucleotides match TRBD1. V dropped 6 bases and J dropped 6; count of bases not matched to a gene: 14. From germline, CDR1 is SQVTM and CDR2 ANQGSEA. The CDR3 totals 14 residues. The CDR3 coding sequence is TGCAGCGTGGTCCGGGACAGCTCCGTTGGCGAGCAGTACTTC. Amino acids: CSVVRDSSVGEQYF.

The V gene is TRBV5-8, the J gene TRBJ1-5; 9 nucleotides line up with TRBD1. Losses at the gene ends were 2 bases for V and 6 bases for J; bases not matched to a gene: 3. CDR1 is SGHTS and CDR2 is YDEGEE in the germline V gene. This CDR3 is built from 14 residues. The CDR3 DNA sequence: TGTGCCAGCAGCTTCGGACAGGGGACTCAGCCCCAGCATTTT. Translating gives CASSFGQGTQPQHF. Variable domain in full (rest from reference TRBV5-8 and TRBJ1-5): EAGVTQSPTHLIKTRGQQATLRCSPISGHTSVYWYQQALGLGLQFLLWYDEGEERNRGNFPPRFSGRQFPNYSSELNVNALELEDSALYLCASSFGQGTQPQHFGDGTRLSIL.

The chain recombines TRBV7-8 with TRBJ2-5, with a weak D call TRBD2 (6 bases). V shed 5 bases and J shed 5 bases, with 12 bases lying between them. This CDR3 region has 13 residues. Germline V gene data show CDR1 as SGHVS and CDR2 as FQNEAQ. DNA for the CDR3: TGTGCCAGCAGCCCCGGCGGGGAGGAGACCCAGTACTTC. Protein: CASSPGGEETQYF.

With respect to this clone: Other DNA sequences of this sample code for an identical CDR3. CDR3 DNA: TGTGCCAGCAGTGGAAACAATGAGCAGTTCTTC. This codes for CASSGNNEQFF. The chain joins TRBV2 to TRBJ2-1; D gene unclear. This CDR3 is built from 11 residues. Trimming left V 4 bases short and J 5 bases short, with 3 bases between. Germline V gene data show CDR1 as SNHLY and CDR2 as FYNNEI.

The J gene is TRBJ1-5, the V gene TRBV6-6, with TRBD1 as a possible D gene (5 bases). CDR3 length: 15 residues. Per germline, CDR1 MNHNY and CDR2 SVGAGI (reference sequence). Trimming took off 6 bases at V and 2 bases at J, with 14 bases between the two ends. The CDR3 sequence: CASRSGGWGNQPQHF. DNA of the CDR3: TGTGCCAGCAGGAGCGGGGGATGGGGCAATCAGCCCCAGCATTTT.

Comments on this clone: The junction departs from germline at one end; a sequencing error may be responsible. The chain combines TRBV7-7 with TRBJ2-2, with 8 bases identical to TRBD2. The CDR3 is 16 amino acids. Germline V gives CDR1 SSHAT, CDR2 FNYEAQ (reference sequence). The CDR3 DNA reads as TGTGCTAGCAGCCCCACTCGCGGGGGGTCGTCCGGGGAGCTGTTTTTT. Translation gives CASSPTRGGSSGELFF.

V usage is TRBV11-3 and J usage is TRBJ2-3; 10 positions match TRBD2. The trim removed 5 bases at V and 1 base at J, leaving 0 bases unmatched. From germline, CDR1 is SGHNT and CDR2 YENEEA. The length of the CDR3 is 14 residues. As DNA, the CDR3 is TGTGCCAGCAGCCTAGCGGGGGGCACAGATACGCAGTATTTT. As protein: CASSLAGGTDTQYF.